This T cell receptor beta chain is from a study of regulatory T cells in long-lasting Graves disease. Looking at the study overall: Graves' patients, newly diagnosed, had taken antithyroid drugs under 3 months.

Time point reported: newly diagnosed GD, antithyroid drugs for less than 3 months. PBMCs provided the RNA from which the TCR library was made. According to the study, TCR beta libraries were built with iRepertoire HTBI primers and CDR3-region Arm-PCR. TCRdb itself ran the multiplex PCR reads through MiXCR, one entry per CDR3 protein. This sample has 420,000 or so distinct CDR3 sequences, with about 17% found just once. In the case of this clonotype: A much larger clonotype is one base distant, so this may be a read error.

The same data also contributed to another study, on T cells in Graves' hyperthyroidism and ophthalmopathy. That source notes: The study used the HTBI primer set for a first-round RT-PCR of the TCR CDR3.

Material: peripheral blood mononuclear cells (PBMCs), obtained at new diagnosis, from a patient treated with antithyroid drugs. The receptor was derived from a young woman with Graves disease.

The DNA of the CDR3 is TGTGCCAGCAGTTATGAGCCCCTCGGCTATGGCTACACCTTC. The encoded protein is CASSYEPLGYGYTF. V is TRBV6-2 or TRBV6-3 and J is TRBJ1-2; D is ambiguous. This CDR3 spans 14 amino acids. Per germline, CDR1 MNHEY and CDR2 SVGEGT. V was shortened by 3 bases and J by 4 bases, with 12 bases between the two germline ends.